This entry is about one T cell receptor beta chain. Its antigen remains unidentified. This sample was taken from a study of naive and memory T cell subsets. This CDR3 has 15 amino acids. V was trimmed by 4 bases and J by 4 bases, leaving 14 bases between them. CDR1 and CDR2 (germline): MNHNS, SASEGT. Study results and caveats: Over 90% of naive TCR sequences appeared only once, unlike memory subsets. The power law exponent of TCR abundance differed between naive and memory cells.

The beta constant-region primer was an equimolar mix of two oligonucleotides covering TRBC1 and TRBC2. From the UMI-ligation and nested PCR reads, TCRdb called clonotypes with MiXCR, one entry per CDR3 protein. The table has about 85,000 distinct CDR3 sequences, under 15% seen once; the top ten hold approximately 0.93%. This sequence joins TRBV6-1 and TRBJ2-1; D gene unclear. The sequence derives from a human donor in good health. Sequencing was done on a sample of central memory CD4+ T cells from blood. As DNA, the CDR3 is TGTGCCAGCAGTGGCCATTTTATTCCTTACAATGAGCAGTTCTTC. Amino acids: CASSGHFIPYNEQFF.